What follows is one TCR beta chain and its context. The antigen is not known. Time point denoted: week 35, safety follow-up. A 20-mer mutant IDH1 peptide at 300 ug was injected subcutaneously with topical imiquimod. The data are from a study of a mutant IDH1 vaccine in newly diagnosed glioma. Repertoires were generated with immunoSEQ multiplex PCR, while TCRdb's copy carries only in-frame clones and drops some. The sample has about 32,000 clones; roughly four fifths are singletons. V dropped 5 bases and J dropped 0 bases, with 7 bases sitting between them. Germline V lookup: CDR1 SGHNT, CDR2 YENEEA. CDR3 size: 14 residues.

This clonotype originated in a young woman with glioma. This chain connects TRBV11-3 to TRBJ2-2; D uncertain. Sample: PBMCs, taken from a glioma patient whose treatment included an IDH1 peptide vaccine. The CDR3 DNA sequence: TGTGCCAGCAGCCAACTTGCGAACACCGGGGAGCTGTTTTTT. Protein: CASSQLANTGELFF.